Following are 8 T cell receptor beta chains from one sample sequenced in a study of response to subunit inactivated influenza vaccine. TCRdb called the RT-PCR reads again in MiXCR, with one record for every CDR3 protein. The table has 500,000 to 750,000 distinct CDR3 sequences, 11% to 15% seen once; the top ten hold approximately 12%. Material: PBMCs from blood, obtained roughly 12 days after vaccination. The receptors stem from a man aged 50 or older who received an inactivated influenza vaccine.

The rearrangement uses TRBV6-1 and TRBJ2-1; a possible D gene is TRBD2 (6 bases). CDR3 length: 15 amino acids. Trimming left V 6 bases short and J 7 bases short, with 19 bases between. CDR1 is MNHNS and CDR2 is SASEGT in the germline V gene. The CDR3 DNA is TGTGCCAGCAGGACCGGGACCGGGGGTATGAATGAGCAGTTCTTC. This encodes CASRTGTGGMNEQFF.

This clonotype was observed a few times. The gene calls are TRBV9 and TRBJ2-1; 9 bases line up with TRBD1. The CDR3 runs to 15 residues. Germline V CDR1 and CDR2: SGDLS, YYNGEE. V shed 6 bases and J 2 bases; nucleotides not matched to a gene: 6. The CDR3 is CASNLGQGPYNEQFF. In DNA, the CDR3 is TGTGCCAGCAACCTGGGACAGGGACCCTACAATGAGCAGTTCTTC.

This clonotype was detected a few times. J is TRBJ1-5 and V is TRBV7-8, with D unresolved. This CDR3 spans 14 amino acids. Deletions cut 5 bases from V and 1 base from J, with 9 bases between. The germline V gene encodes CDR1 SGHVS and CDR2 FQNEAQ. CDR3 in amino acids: CASSKGSSNQPQHF. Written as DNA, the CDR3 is TGTGCCAGCAGCAAAGGTTCGAGCAATCAGCCCCAGCATTTT.

CDR3 region: CSASENSYSQPQHF. The CDR3 nucleotides read TGCAGTGCTAGCGAAAACAGTTACAGTCAGCCCCAGCATTTT. The chain couples TRBV20-1 to TRBJ1-5, with D uncertain. The germline gives CDR1 DFQATT, CDR2 SNEGSKA (reference sequence). The CDR3 is 14 amino acids. V lost 3 bases and J 6 bases, leaving 15 bases between the germline ends.

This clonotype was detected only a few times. The CDR3 reads CATSAPGTGSYEQYF. The CDR3 DNA sequence: TGTGCCACCAGCGCCCCCGGGACGGGGTCCTACGAGCAGTACTTC. This chain joins TRBV15 and TRBJ2-7; D possibly matches TRBD1 or TRBD2 (5 bases each). The CDR3 contains 15 residues. V lost 5 bases and J lost 1, with 15 bases in between. The germline CDR1 and CDR2 sequences are LNHNV and YYDKDF (reference sequence).

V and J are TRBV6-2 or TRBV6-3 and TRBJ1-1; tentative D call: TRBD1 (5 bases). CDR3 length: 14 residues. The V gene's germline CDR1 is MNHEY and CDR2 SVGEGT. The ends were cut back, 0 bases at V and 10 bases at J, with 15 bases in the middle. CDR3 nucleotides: TGTGCCAGCAGTTACTCGGGGGACGCACCGGTAGCTTTCTTT. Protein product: CASSYSGDAPVAFF.

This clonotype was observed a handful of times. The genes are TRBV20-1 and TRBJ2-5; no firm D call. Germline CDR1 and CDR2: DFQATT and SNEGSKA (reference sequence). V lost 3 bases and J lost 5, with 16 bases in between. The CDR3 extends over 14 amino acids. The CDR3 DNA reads TGCAGTGCTAGGGCATACACGGCGAGGGAGACCCAGTACTTC. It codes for CSARAYTARETQYF.

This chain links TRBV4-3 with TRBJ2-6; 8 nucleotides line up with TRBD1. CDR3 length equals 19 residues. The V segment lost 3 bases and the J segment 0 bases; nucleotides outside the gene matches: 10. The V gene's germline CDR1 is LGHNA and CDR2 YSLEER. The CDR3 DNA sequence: TGCGCCAGCAGCCACCTACAGGACAGGGTCCACTCTGGGGCCAACGTCCTGACTTTC. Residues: CASSHLQDRVHSGANVLTF.